Listed here are 17 T cell receptor beta chains from one sample, sequenced in a study of cytomegalovirus exposure and HLA in healthy donors. PCR primers comprised 60 Vbeta and 13 Jbeta primers. Some clones are missing from TCRdb's copy, which holds only in-frame ones; the method was immunoSEQ multiplex PCR. The data contain over 45,000 clones, 65% to 90% of them singletons. Material: PBMCs. These receptors were collected from a man between 25 and 39 years old in good health and CMV-seronegative.

V and J are TRBV18 and TRBJ2-2, with D perhaps matching TRBD1 (6 bases). The CDR3 length is 16 residues. From germline, CDR1 is KGHSH and CDR2 LQKENI. Trimming took off 3 bases at V and 0 bases at J, with 11 bases between the two ends. DNA for the CDR3: TGTGCCAGCTCACCTGTCCGGACAGCGAACACCGGGGAGCTGTTTTTT. This encodes CASSPVRTANTGELFF.

This clone occurred once. V usage is TRBV19 and J usage is TRBJ2-1, with 9 bases identical to TRBD1. Germline loops: CDR1 LNHDA, CDR2 SQIVND (reference sequence). Unmatched junction bases numbered 1, after V lost 1 base and J lost 3 bases. The CDR3 runs 15 residues. Written as DNA, the CDR3 is TGTGCCAGTAGTATAGGACAGGGGGTCTACAATGAGCAGTTCTTC. Protein sequence: CASSIGQGVYNEQFF.

The chain uses TRBV4-1 and TRBJ2-3; TRBD2 matches 9 bases. This CDR3 is built from 12 residues. Germline V CDR1 and CDR2: MGHRA, YSYEKL. J gave up 4 bases and V 8 bases, and 1 base lay outside the gene matches. CDR3 sequence: CASRGGADTQYF. CDR3 sequence (DNA): TGCGCCAGCCGCGGGGGGGCAGATACGCAGTATTTT.

This chain joins TRBV19 and TRBJ1-2, with D unclear. Germline assignment: CDR1 LNHDA and CDR2 SQIVND (reference sequence). This CDR3 comprises 13 residues. Trimming cost V 1 base and J 3 bases, with 6 bases left between them. The CDR3 here is CASSIGGDYGYTF. The CDR3 DNA reads TGTGCCAGTAGTATAGGTGGAGACTATGGCTACACCTTC.

This chain links TRBV19 with TRBJ2-3; the match to TRBD2 covers 9 bases. This CDR3 spans 15 amino acids. With V trimmed by 2 bases and J by 3 bases, 3 bases remained unmatched. The V gene's germline CDR1 is LNHDA and CDR2 SQIVND (reference sequence). CDR3: CASSINSGRTDTQYF. CDR3 DNA sequence: TGTGCCAGTAGTATAAATAGCGGGAGAACAGATACGCAGTATTTT.

The chain joins TRBV5-1 to TRBJ1-4, with D possibly being TRBD1 (5 bases). This CDR3 region has 14 residues. Trimming left V 0 bases short and J 8 bases short, with 11 bases between. CDR1 SGHRS and CDR2 YFSETQ come from the germline V gene. CDR3 bases: TGCGCCAGCAGCTTGGTAGGGGCAGGGGAAAAACTGTTTTTT. It specifies CASSLVGAGEKLFF.

V and J are TRBV5-1 and TRBJ2-5; a weak D match, TRBD2 (6 bases). Germline CDR1 and CDR2: SGHRS and YFSETQ. The CDR3 loop spans 15 amino acids. Trimming stripped 6 bases from V and 1 base from J, with 16 bases between. The CDR3 nucleotides read TGCGCCAGCATACTAGCCCCCCCTTTCCAAGAGACCCAGTACTTC. Its translation: CASILAPPFQETQYF.

This clone was counted once. The chain employs TRBV13 and TRBJ2-5, with 9 positions matching TRBD2. The last part of the DNA fits TRBJ2-7 better; the J call may be wrong. There are 14 residues in the CDR3. Germline V gene lookup returns CDR1 PRHDT and CDR2 FYEKMQ (reference sequence). CDR3 sequence: CASRYAGGSYEQYF. CDR3 coding DNA: TGTGCCAGCAGATATGCGGGAGGGTCCTACGAGCAGTACTTC.

V gene TRBV10-2 combines with J gene TRBJ2-7; TRBD1 matches 10 bases. CDR3 length: 15 residues. Germline-derived CDR1 and CDR2 are WSHSY and SAAADI. The trim removed 6 bases at V and 6 bases at J, leaving 11 bases unmatched. CDR3 nucleotides: TGCGCCAGCAGGGAAATAGGGACAGGGGCTGTCGAGCAGTACTTC. Protein: CASREIGTGAVEQYF.

To note about this clone: In the same sample, other DNA sequences code for this CDR3. This chain connects TRBV4-1 to TRBJ1-2, with 7 bases matching TRBD1. The CDR3 runs to 15 residues. Germline CDR1 is MGHRA and CDR2 is YSYEKL. Losses at the gene ends were 1 base for V and 7 bases for J; bases not matched to a gene: 9. CDR3 amino acids: CASSQAEQGHLGYTF. For the CDR3, the DNA is TGCGCCAGCAGCCAAGCCGAACAGGGGCACCTTGGCTACACCTTC.

This chain links TRBV18 with TRBJ2-7, with D possibly TRBD1 on 5 matching bases. Germline CDR1 is KGHSH and CDR2 is LQKENI. The germline V and J ends were trimmed by 3 bases and 1 base, with 13 bases remaining between them. The CDR3 totals 15 residues. The CDR3 region is CASSPGGRASYEQYF. The CDR3 DNA reads as TGTGCCAGCTCACCCGGCGGCAGGGCATCCTACGAGCAGTACTTC.

This sequence joins TRBV7-3 and TRBJ2-1; 13 nucleotides line up with TRBD2. In germline, CDR1 is SGHTA, CDR2 FQGTGA. The CDR3 covers 15 residues. Trimming cost V 5 bases and J 6 bases; bases outside gene matches: 4. The CDR3 protein is CASSQTSGGGNEQFF. The DNA for the CDR3 is TGTGCCAGCAGCCAAACTAGCGGGGGGGGCAATGAGCAGTTCTTC.

There are a few counts of this clone. V and J are TRBV5-1 and TRBJ1-1, with 7 bases aligning to TRBD1. The length of the CDR3 is 13 residues. CDR1 and CDR2 from the germline V gene are SGHRS and YFSETQ. Trimming cost V 5 bases and J 3 bases; bases outside gene matches: 4. CDR3 coding DNA: TGCGCCAGCAGGGACACAGGGGACACTGAAGCTTTCTTT. The encoded protein is CASRDTGDTEAFF.

This clone has only one observation. This chain connects TRBV6-5 to TRBJ2-5; 9 nucleotides agree with TRBD1. The CDR3 is 13 amino acids. Germline trimming cut 8 bases from V and 4 bases from J; bases unmatched to any gene: 5. Germline V gene sequence: CDR1 MNHEY, CDR2 SVGAGI. The CDR3 protein is CASSDRGRETQYF. The CDR3, as DNA: TGTGCCAGCTCGGACAGGGGCCGAGAGACCCAGTACTTC.

This chain connects TRBV6-5 to TRBJ2-7, with a weak D call TRBD1 (6 bases). V shed 4 bases and J shed 7 bases, with 14 bases lying between them. The length of the CDR3 is 13 residues. Germline V CDR1 and CDR2: MNHEY, SVGAGI. The CDR3 region is CASSSRDTAEQYF. The CDR3 DNA is TGTGCCAGCAGTTCCCGGGACACGGCGGAGCAGTACTTC.

This clone showed up just a few times. The gene calls are TRBV6-5 and TRBJ1-1; D uncertain. The CDR3 is 14 amino acids. CDR1 and CDR2 from the germline V gene are MNHEY and SVGAGI. V was cut by 3 bases and J by 3 bases, with 11 bases left in between. CDR3 nucleotides: TGTGCCAGCAGTTATTACTCAATTGACACTGAAGCTTTCTTT. Residues: CASSYYSIDTEAFF.

V usage is TRBV4-3 and J usage is TRBJ2-1; TRBD2 matches at 11 bases. Germline CDR1 is LGHNA and CDR2 is YSLEER. V gave up 0 bases and J gave up 2 bases; unmatched junction bases: 9. The CDR3 loop spans 19 amino acids. The CDR3 here is CASSQDRLAGGPTYNEQFF. CDR3 coding DNA: TGCGCCAGCAGCCAAGATCGTCTAGCGGGGGGCCCTACCTACAATGAGCAGTTCTTC.